This TCR beta chain was recorded in a study of T-cell reconstitution after alpha-beta-depleted transplantation in children. Molecular barcoding with unique molecular identifiers was used for the TCRbeta library. Via MiXCR, TCRdb re-called the PCR reads, giving one row per CDR3 protein. This table has 400,000 to 500,000 distinct CDR3 sequences, 11% appearing once. After removal of 0 bases from V and 5 bases from J, the junction contained 8 bases not matched to a gene. Germline V gives CDR1 SGDLS, CDR2 YYNGEE. The length of the CDR3 is 16 residues. The chain links TRBV9 to TRBJ2-7, with 10 nucleotides matching TRBD1. This TCR came from a human donor who donated a stem cell graft to a child with acute myeloid leukemia. The sample consisted of PBMCs from the stem cell graft donor, taken from the stem cell graft. CDR3 sequence (DNA): TGTGCCAGCAGCGTAGGAGACAGGGGGCTGTTGGACGAGCAGTACTTC. This translates into CASSVGDRGLLDEQYF.